The clone carrying this TCR beta chain was seen just once. This specimen belongs to a study of cytomegalovirus exposure and HLA in healthy donors. While the first cohort had hundreds of subjects, the donors belonged to the separate validation cohort of 100 to 150 subjects. The V gene's germline CDR1 is LGHNA and CDR2 YSLEER. This CDR3 spans 17 amino acids. Trimming took 0 bases from V and 2 from J, leaving 17 bases between them. Sequencing was performed with immunoSEQ multiplex PCR; in TCRdb, only in-frame clones are kept and a portion is missing. The top ten hold 1.1% of the sample, which has approximately 97,000 clones, roughly 92% seen once.

The sample comprised PBMCs. J is TRBJ2-7 and V is TRBV4-3; D remains ambiguous. The sequence was collected from a woman in her twenties or thirties in good health and CMV-seropositive. The CDR3 here is CASSQEPVAGSPYEQYF. CDR3 DNA: TGCGCCAGCAGCCAAGAACCGGTGGCAGGTTCTCCCTACGAGCAGTACTTC.